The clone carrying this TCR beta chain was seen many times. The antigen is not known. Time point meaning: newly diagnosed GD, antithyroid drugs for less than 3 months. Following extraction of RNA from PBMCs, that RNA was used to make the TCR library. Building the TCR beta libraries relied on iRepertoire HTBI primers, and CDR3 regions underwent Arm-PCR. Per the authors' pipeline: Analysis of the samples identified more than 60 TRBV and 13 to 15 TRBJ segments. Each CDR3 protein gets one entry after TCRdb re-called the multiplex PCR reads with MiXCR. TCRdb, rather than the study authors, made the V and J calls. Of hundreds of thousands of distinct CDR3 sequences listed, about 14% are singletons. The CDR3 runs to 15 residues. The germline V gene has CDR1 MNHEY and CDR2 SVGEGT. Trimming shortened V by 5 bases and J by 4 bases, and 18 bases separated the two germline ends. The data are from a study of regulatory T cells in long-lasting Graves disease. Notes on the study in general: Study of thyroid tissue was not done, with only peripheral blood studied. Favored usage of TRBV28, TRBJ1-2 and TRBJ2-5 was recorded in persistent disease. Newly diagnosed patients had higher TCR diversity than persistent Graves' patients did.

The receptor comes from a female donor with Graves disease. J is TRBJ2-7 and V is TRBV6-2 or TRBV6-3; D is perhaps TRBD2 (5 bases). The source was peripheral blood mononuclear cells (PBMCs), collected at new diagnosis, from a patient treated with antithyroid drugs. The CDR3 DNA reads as TGTGCCAGCAGTGAAAACGAGGGTCACAAGTACGAGCAGTACTTC. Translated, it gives CASSENEGHKYEQYF.